One and the same sample provided the 23 T cell receptor beta chains below, sequenced in a study of T-cell reconstitution after alpha-beta-depleted transplantation in children. Preparation of the TCRbeta library involved a method that used unique molecular identifiers. TCRdb re-called the PCR reads with MiXCR, one entry per CDR3 protein. The table has nearly 550,000 distinct CDR3 sequences, around 17% seen once; the top ten hold more than 2.5%. The starting material was PBMCs from the stem cell graft donor, obtained from the stem cell graft. The receptors come from a human donor who donated a stem cell graft to a child with acute lymphoblastic leukemia.

The gene calls are TRBV4-1 and TRBJ2-5; D is possibly TRBD2 (6 bases). The V end lost 0 bases, the J end lost 1 base, and 15 bases lay between the germline ends. Germline V CDR1 and CDR2: MGHRA, YSYEKL. The CDR3 runs 17 residues. The CDR3 nucleotides read TGCGCCAGCAGCCAAGAAGGGTTAGCGGACTTCCAAGAGACCCAGTACTTC. This translates into CASSQEGLADFQETQYF.

This clonotype was counted only a few times. V usage is TRBV5-1 and J usage is TRBJ2-5; 8 nucleotides align to TRBD1. Germline V CDR1 and CDR2: SGHRS, YFSETQ. The CDR3 length is 14 residues. J lost 4 bases, V lost 4 bases, and 6 bases had no gene match. CDR3 coding DNA: TGCGCCAGCAGCCTTGCCGGACAGGGAGAGACCCAGTACTTC. It yields the protein CASSLAGQGETQYF.

This chain uses TRBV10-2 with TRBJ2-1, with D possibly being TRBD2 (5 bases). Germline V gene lookup returns CDR1 WSHSY and CDR2 SAAADI. This CDR3 is built from 14 residues. With 8 bases removed from V and 2 bases from J, the gap between germline ends came to 13 bases. In nucleotides, the CDR3 is TGCGCCAGCGGAGCGGAATCGGCCTACAATGAGCAGTTCTTC. This translates into CASGAESAYNEQFF.

This clonotype was seen many times. V is TRBV24-1 and J is TRBJ2-1, with unresolved D. The CDR3 loop spans 14 amino acids. The germline V gene has CDR1 KGHDR and CDR2 SFDVKD. Trimming took off 4 bases at V and 9 bases at J, with 15 bases between the two ends. The CDR3 DNA reads as TGTGCCACCAGTGACAATGCCGTCTCCGCTGAGCAGTTCTTC. The encoded protein is CATSDNAVSAEQFF.

This clonotype was detected only a few times. This chain connects TRBV4-1 to TRBJ1-2, with D tentatively TRBD1 (6 bases). CDR3 size: 13 residues. V was shortened by 4 bases and J by 5 bases, with 11 bases between the two germline ends. Germline V gene lookup returns CDR1 MGHRA and CDR2 YSYEKL. CDR3 DNA sequence: TGCGCCAGCAGCCCCTCGGACAGTTATGGCTACACCTTC. Encoded protein: CASSPSDSYGYTF.

This clonotype was seen only a few times. The rearrangement uses TRBV3-1 and TRBJ2-1; 9 nucleotides align to TRBD2. After removal of 0 bases from V and 0 bases from J, the junction contained 3 bases not matched to a gene. Germline V CDR1 and CDR2: LGHDT, YNNKEL (reference sequence). The CDR3 covers 17 residues. The CDR3: CASSQDTSGHSYNEQFF. The CDR3 DNA follows: TGTGCCAGCAGCCAAGATACTAGCGGGCACTCCTACAATGAGCAGTTCTTC.

The chain carries TRBV5-4 and TRBJ1-1; D is unresolved. The V end was cut by 0 bases, the J end by 1 base, with 7 bases between. Germline V gene sequence: CDR1 SGHNT, CDR2 YYREEE (reference sequence). The CDR3 is 14 amino acids. CDR3 nucleotide sequence: TGTGCCAGCAGCTTGGCGGCCCAGAACACTGAAGCTTTCTTT. As protein: CASSLAAQNTEAFF.

This clonotype turned up a few times. This chain links TRBV12-3 or TRBV12-4 with TRBJ2-5; a weak D match, TRBD1 (5 bases). This CDR3 region has 13 residues. Trimming removed 6 bases at V and 4 bases at J, with 12 bases between. The CDR3 DNA follows: TGTGCCAGCAGCGACAGAAAGGGAGAGACCCAGTACTTC. Residues: CASSDRKGETQYF.

V is TRBV12-3 or TRBV12-4 and J is TRBJ2-7; no clear D. This CDR3 is built from 14 residues. Trimming stripped 6 bases from V and 10 bases from J, with 22 bases between. This chain's CDR3 is CASSKQPQLELQYF. The CDR3 DNA follows: TGTGCCAGCAGCAAACAGCCACAGCTAGAACTTCAGTACTTC.

This clonotype was seen a handful of times. The chain joins TRBV27 to TRBJ1-6; 7 bases are a match to TRBD1. The germline gives CDR1 MNHEY, CDR2 SMNVEV (reference sequence). The junction had 15 bases not matched to a gene; V was cut back by 4 bases and J by 9 bases. This CDR3 comprises 17 residues. The CDR3 nucleotides read TGTGCCAGCAGTTCGACGCCCACCGGGACAGTTTTTTCACCCCTCCACTTT. Its protein product is CASSSTPTGTVFSPLHF.

The chain carries TRBV7-9 and TRBJ2-1, with TRBD1 identical over 9 bases. V shed 5 bases and J 3 bases; nucleotides not matched to a gene: 5. This CDR3 is built from 15 residues. Per germline, CDR1 SEHNR and CDR2 FQNEAQ (reference sequence). The CDR3 region has the DNA TGTGCCAGCAGCCACTGGGACAGGGTCTACAATGAGCAGTTCTTC. As protein: CASSHWDRVYNEQFF.

The J gene is TRBJ2-7, the V gene TRBV5-1; 9 nucleotides align to TRBD2. The CDR3 runs to 17 residues. Trimming at V came to 2 bases and at J to 3 bases, leaving 12 bases not matched to a gene. Germline CDR1 reads SGHRS; CDR2 reads YFSETQ. The CDR3 DNA reads as TGCGCCAGCAGCTTATCCTGGACTAGCGACACCTTCTACGAGCAGTACTTC. Translating gives CASSLSWTSDTFYEQYF.

The chain combines TRBV7-3 with TRBJ2-1, with D maybe TRBD1 (6 bases). V was pared by 3 bases and J by 2 bases, with 11 bases between. Per germline, CDR1 SGHTA and CDR2 FQGTGA. The CDR3 loop spans 15 amino acids. The CDR3 protein is CASSFDQGPYNEQFF. CDR3 sequence (DNA): TGTGCCAGCAGCTTTGATCAGGGGCCCTACAATGAGCAGTTCTTC.

This clonotype has at least ten counts. This rearrangement joins TRBV5-1 to TRBJ1-5; D might be TRBD1 (5 bases). Germline CDR1 and CDR2: SGHRS and YFSETQ. Trimming took 4 bases from V and 8 from J, leaving 13 bases between them. The CDR3 spans 13 residues. In DNA, the CDR3 is TGCGCCAGCAGCGGCTGGGGGGACGAGCCCCAGCATTTT. This codes for CASSGWGDEPQHF.

The CDR3 spells CASSFGTGGSPLHF. The CDR3 coding sequence is TGTGCCAGCAGCTTCGGGACAGGGGGGTCACCCCTCCACTTT. The chain is built from TRBV11-2 and TRBJ1-6; 11 bases are shared with TRBD1. The CDR3 loop spans 14 amino acids. V lost 3 bases to trimming and J lost 10 bases; unmatched junction nucleotides: 2. Germline values: CDR1 SGHAT, CDR2 FQNNGV.

This clonotype has a handful of counts. V is TRBV27 and J is TRBJ1-1; D possibly corresponds to TRBD1 (6 bases). The CDR3 contains 15 residues. Per the germline V gene, CDR1 is MNHEY and CDR2 is SMNVEV (reference sequence). Trimming left V 3 bases short and J 1 base short, with 12 bases between. CDR3 coding DNA: TGTGCCAGCAGTTTCAGGGGAGGGGGGAACACTGAAGCTTTCTTT. This codes for CASSFRGGGNTEAFF.

The genes are TRBV5-6 and TRBJ2-5; D is undetermined. The CDR3 covers 12 residues. Per the germline V gene, CDR1 is SGHDT and CDR2 is YYEEEE. V was trimmed by 2 bases and J by 5 bases, leaving 7 bases between them. CDR3 residues: CASSFLRETQYF. CDR3 DNA: TGTGCCAGCAGCTTCCTGAGGGAGACCCAGTACTTC.

Here the CDR3 reads CASSDGFSGNTIYF. The CDR3 DNA reads TGTGCCAGCAGCGACGGGTTCTCTGGAAACACCATATATTTT. V usage is TRBV6-1 and J usage is TRBJ1-3; D is undetermined. V was cut by 6 bases and J by 0 bases, with 9 bases left in between. The CDR3 length is 14 residues. From germline, CDR1 is MNHNS and CDR2 SASEGT.

This clonotype was seen ten or more times. The chain recombines TRBV5-1 with TRBJ1-2, with TRBD1 matching 7 bases. This CDR3 is built from 13 residues. The germline gives CDR1 SGHRS, CDR2 YFSETQ. The V segment lost 1 base and the J segment 3 bases; nucleotides outside the gene matches: 0. Written as DNA, the CDR3 is TGCGCCAGCAGCTTGACAGGGGACTATGGCTACACCTTC. The encoded protein is CASSLTGDYGYTF.

This rearrangement joins TRBV4-1 to TRBJ2-1; TRBD1 matches at 11 bases. Per the germline V gene, CDR1 is MGHRA and CDR2 is YSYEKL. V lost 6 bases and J lost 7; bases outside the gene matches: 14. The CDR3 runs to 17 residues. CDR3 residues: CASRHRTGGSLMNEQFF. CDR3 nucleotide sequence: TGCGCCAGCAGACACAGGACAGGGGGCTCTCTAATGAATGAGCAGTTCTTC.

This clonotype showed up just a few times. The chain couples TRBV12-3 or TRBV12-4 to TRBJ2-7; 9 bases match TRBD2. CDR3 size: 14 residues. Trimming removed 6 bases from V and 2 bases from J; junction bases left unmatched: 5. The CDR3 nucleotides read TGTGCCAGCAGGTCAGAGCGGGAGGCCTACGAGCAGTACTTC. Translating gives CASRSEREAYEQYF.

The chain combines TRBV7-3 with TRBJ2-3, with 7 nucleotides matching TRBD2. CDR1 and CDR2 (germline): SGHTA, FQGTGA. J lost 1 base, V lost 5 bases, and 6 bases had no gene match. The CDR3 totals 15 residues. The CDR3 sequence is CASSLGGIGTDTQYF. The CDR3 region has the DNA TGTGCCAGCAGCCTCGGGGGGATCGGCACAGATACGCAGTATTTT.

This clonotype was found a few times. V and J are TRBV19 and TRBJ2-1, with 9 bases fitting TRBD2. Germline lookup yields CDR1 LNHDA and CDR2 SQIVND (reference sequence). The CDR3 sequence is 15 residues long. J gave up 10 bases and V 5 bases, and 12 bases lay outside the gene matches. CDR3 residues: CASSSLAGVPEEQFF. The DNA for the CDR3 is TGTGCCAGTAGTTCTTTAGCGGGAGTCCCGGAGGAGCAGTTCTTC.